This TCR beta chain was sequenced for a study of vaccination effects on CD4 cells after COVID-19. The CDR3 contains 17 residues. In germline, CDR1 is SNHLY, CDR2 FYNNEI. V was clipped by 6 bases and J by 5 bases; unmatched bases: 14. Peptide-pool stimulation followed by sequencing identified expanded antigen-specific CD4+ clonotypes in the ViraFEST assay. When around 9 days of culture had elapsed, CD4+ T cells were isolated. Participants got two doses of BNT162b2 or mRNA-1273 vaccine. Nucleocapsid antibodies stayed negative before and after vaccination, showing no earlier SARS-CoV-2 infection. Data came from immunoSEQ multiplex PCR; TCRdb stores just in-frame clones and leaves some out. This sample has 20,000 to 30,000 clones, with roughly 79% found just once. This clone occurred a few times. Its antigen remains unidentified.

The specimen was CD4+ T cells from PBMCs cultured with SARS-CoV-2 spike peptides, collected after COVID-19 vaccination. The chain uses TRBV2 and TRBJ2-3, with 10 positions matching TRBD2. The source of this sequence is a human donor who received a COVID-19 vaccine. Some clones in this sample may be carry-over from other donors' samples. The CDR3 sequence: CASRRDLAGAPGDTQYF. Here the CDR3 DNA reads TGTGCCAGCAGGAGGGACCTAGCGGGGGCCCCGGGAGATACGCAGTATTTT.